This record looks at one T cell receptor beta chain sequence and its context. Its antigen is still unknown. TCRdb processed the reads anew with MiXCR; each CDR3 protein has one entry. This table holds around 750,000 distinct CDR3 sequences, over 25% found once. This sample stems from a study of T cell repertoires in cytomegalovirus infection. Study background: Newly reported HLA-C-restricted and thoroughly characterized HLA-B-restricted CMV epitopes were employed. It can be stated that public TCR beta signatures indicated CMV infection as well as a matching HLA type. General study findings and limits: Adding up the frequency of public TCR beta families identified people who carried CMV plus the relevant HLA. Across the ex vivo response, the dominant clonotypes were HLA-C-restricted CMV-specific TCR beta clonotypes.

Germline V gives CDR1 LGHNT, CDR2 FRNRAP. CDR3 length: 16 residues. Trimming cost V 3 bases and J 8 bases, with 17 bases left between them. The sample here was cultured CD8+ T cells from PBMCs, taken from culture after CMV antigen stimulation. The chain has TRBV12-5 and TRBJ1-6, with D maybe TRBD1 (6 bases). This clonotype was sampled from a human donor in good health (CMV status not recorded). Some clones in this sample may be carry-over from other donors' samples. Written as DNA, the CDR3 is TGTGCTAGTGGTTTCAGGGGAGCCGGGGGCCATTCACCCCTCCACTTT. This gives the protein CASGFRGAGGHSPLHF.